Listed below are T cell receptor beta chains from one sample, sequenced in a study of identical twins. TCRdb called the 5' RACE reads again in MiXCR, with one record for every CDR3 protein. The sample has about 210,000 distinct CDR3 sequences; less than 10% are singletons. Sequencing was carried out using memory (CD45RO+) T cells sorted from blood. These receptors were taken from a woman between 18 and 29 years old in good health. CDR3s include the opening cysteine and the closing phenylalanine or tryptophan. The order of the fields is clone size, J gene, V gene, CDR3 protein. Size tells how often a clone was seen (once, few, many) or the class of an expanded clone, and some rows leave it out.

many | TRBJ2-1 | TRBV4-1 | CATQQRGVSEQFF
many | TRBJ2-7 | TRBV9 | CASSVGGDRPEEQYF
. | TRBJ2-7 | TRBV20-1 | CSARTSGKYEQYF
few | TRBJ2-5 | TRBV6-1 | CASKRSEKETQYF
. | TRBJ2-1 | TRBV29-1 | CSVEMGWGAGHNEQFF
. | TRBJ2-5 | TRBV20-1 | CSARVPTNSGETQYF
few | TRBJ2-3 | TRBV7-2 | CASSLLAGGPHTQYF
many | TRBJ2-1 | TRBV12-3/TRBV12-4 | CASSLRQGSYNEQFF
. | TRBJ2-5 | TRBV7-9 | CASSFYSGGEETQYF
many | TRBJ1-1 | TRBV12-3/TRBV12-4 | CASSFLGEREAFF
few | TRBJ2-7 | TRBV5-1 | CASSLGRSRGEQYF
. | TRBJ2-2 | TRBV7-8 | CASSLQPGGAGELFF
few | TRBJ2-7 | TRBV7-2 | CASSPHIAGGGYEQYF
. | TRBJ2-1 | TRBV30 | CACPRAVGVLSSYNEQFF
many | TRBJ2-1 | TRBV18 | CASSPPSGNHEQFF
few | TRBJ2-3 | TRBV29-1 | CSVHKGGDTQYF
many | TRBJ2-5 | TRBV5-6 | CASSSLVETQYF
. | TRBJ2-5 | TRBV11-2 | CASSLVLSGETQYF
many | TRBJ2-2 | TRBV15 | CATSRVTGELFF
few | TRBJ2-3 | TRBV20-1 | CSARDSSGPLRDTQYF
few | TRBJ2-1 | TRBV20-1 | CSVLDGFNEQFF
. | TRBJ2-3 | TRBV11-2 | CASSLVPHLAGGPRLIDTQYF
many | TRBJ2-3 | TRBV12-3/TRBV12-4 | CASSPWTDTQYF
few | TRBJ1-2 | TRBV7-2 | CASSLAGGSGYTF
few | TRBJ2-3 | TRBV5-1 | CASSTTADTQYF
few | TRBJ2-1 | TRBV15 | CATSRIGLSFYNEQFF
. | TRBJ2-7 | TRBV7-2 | CASSLVAGGEQYF